This TCR beta chain was retrieved from a study of T-cell memory formation after mild COVID-19. TCRdb re-derived calls from the 5' RACE reads in MiXCR, one entry per CDR3 protein. This sample has some 600,000 distinct CDR3 sequences; about 18% occur once, and the top ten carry around 7.8%. The CDR3 length is 12 residues. V gave up 4 bases and J gave up 8 bases, with 11 bases separating them. CDR1 and CDR2 from the germline V gene are ENHRY and SYGVKD. This receptor was taken from an adult woman who had mild COVID-19 (a few samples of this study predate the infection). Cell type and time point are not known. The J gene is TRBJ1-2, the V gene TRBV10-3, with a weak D call TRBD1 (5 bases). Sample: PBMCs or a T cell subset sorted from them (not recorded which). CDR3 coding DNA: TGTGCCATCAGTGGAGGCAGGGAAGGCTACACCTTC. This translates into CAISGGREGYTF.